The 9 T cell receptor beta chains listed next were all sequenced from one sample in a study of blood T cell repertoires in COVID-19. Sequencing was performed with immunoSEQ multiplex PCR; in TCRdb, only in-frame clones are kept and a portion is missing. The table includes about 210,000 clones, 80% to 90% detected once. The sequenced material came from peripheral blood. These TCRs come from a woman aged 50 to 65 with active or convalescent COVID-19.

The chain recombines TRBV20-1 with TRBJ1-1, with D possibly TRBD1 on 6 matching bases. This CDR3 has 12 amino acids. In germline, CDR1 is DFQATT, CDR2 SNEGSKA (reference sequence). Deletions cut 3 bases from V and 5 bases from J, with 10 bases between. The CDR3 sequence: CSASEGGTEAFF. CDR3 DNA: TGCAGTGCTAGTGAAGGGGGAACTGAAGCTTTCTTT.

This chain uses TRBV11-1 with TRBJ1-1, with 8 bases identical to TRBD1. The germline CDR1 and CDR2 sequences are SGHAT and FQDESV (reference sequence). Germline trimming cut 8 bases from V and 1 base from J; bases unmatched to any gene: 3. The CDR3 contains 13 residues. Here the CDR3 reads CASGQGRNTEAFF. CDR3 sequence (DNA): TGTGCCAGCGGACAGGGCCGGAACACTGAAGCTTTCTTT.

This CDR3 is CASSYGGTGGDGYTF. The DNA of the CDR3 is TGTGCCAGCAGTTACGGAGGGACAGGGGGCGATGGCTACACCTTC. The J gene is TRBJ1-2, the V gene TRBV6-5; 12 nucleotides match TRBD1. The CDR3 is 15 amino acids. Losses at the gene ends were 2 bases for V and 6 bases for J; bases not matched to a gene: 4. Germline V gene lookup returns CDR1 MNHEY and CDR2 SVGAGI.

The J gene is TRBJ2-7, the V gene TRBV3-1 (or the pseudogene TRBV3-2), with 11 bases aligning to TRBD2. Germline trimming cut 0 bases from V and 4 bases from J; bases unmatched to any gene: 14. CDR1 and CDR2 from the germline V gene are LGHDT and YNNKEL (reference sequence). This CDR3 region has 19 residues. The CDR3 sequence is CASSQEGLAGGAGFYEQYV. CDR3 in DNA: TGTGCCAGCAGCCAAGAAGGGCTAGCGGGGGGCGCCGGGTTTTACGAGCAGTACGTC.

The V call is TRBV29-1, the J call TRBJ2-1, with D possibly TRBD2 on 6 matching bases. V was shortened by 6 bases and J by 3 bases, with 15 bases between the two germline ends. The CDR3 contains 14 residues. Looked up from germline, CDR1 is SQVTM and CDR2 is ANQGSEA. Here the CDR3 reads CSVVREKLYNEQFF. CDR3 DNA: TGCAGCGTCGTTCGGGAGAAACTCTACAATGAGCAGTTCTTC.

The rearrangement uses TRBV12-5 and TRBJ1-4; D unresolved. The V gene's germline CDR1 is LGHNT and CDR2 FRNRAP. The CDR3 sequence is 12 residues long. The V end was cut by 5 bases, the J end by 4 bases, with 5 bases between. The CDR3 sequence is CASGHINEKLFF. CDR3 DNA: TGTGCTAGTGGTCACATTAATGAAAAACTGTTTTTT.

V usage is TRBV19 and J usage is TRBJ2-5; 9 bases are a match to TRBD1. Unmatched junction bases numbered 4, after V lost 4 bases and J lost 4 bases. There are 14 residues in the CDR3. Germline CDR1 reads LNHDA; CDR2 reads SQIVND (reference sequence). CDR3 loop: CASSSGQGRETQYF. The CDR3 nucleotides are TGTGCCAGTAGTAGTGGACAGGGGAGAGAGACCCAGTACTTC.

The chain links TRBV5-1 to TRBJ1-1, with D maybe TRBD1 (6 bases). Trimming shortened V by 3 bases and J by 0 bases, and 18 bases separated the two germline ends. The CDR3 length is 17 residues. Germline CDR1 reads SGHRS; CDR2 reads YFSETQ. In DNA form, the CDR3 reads TGCGCCAGCAGCTATGGGATTCGTCAGGGGATGAACACTGAAGCTTTCTTT. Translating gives CASSYGIRQGMNTEAFF. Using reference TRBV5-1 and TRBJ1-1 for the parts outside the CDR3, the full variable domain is KAGVTQTPRYLIKTRGQQVTLSCSPISGHRSVSWYQQTPGQGLQFLFEYFSETQRNKGNFPGRFSGRQFSNSRSEMNVSTLELGDSALYLCASSYGIRQGMNTEAFFGQGTRLTVV.

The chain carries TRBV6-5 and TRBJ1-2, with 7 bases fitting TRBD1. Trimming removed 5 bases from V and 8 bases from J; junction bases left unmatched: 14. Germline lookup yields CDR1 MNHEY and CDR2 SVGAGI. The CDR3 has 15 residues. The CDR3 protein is CASSSPGQRSGGYTF. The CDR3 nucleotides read TGTGCCAGCAGTAGTCCGGGACAGCGGTCGGGAGGCTACACCTTC.